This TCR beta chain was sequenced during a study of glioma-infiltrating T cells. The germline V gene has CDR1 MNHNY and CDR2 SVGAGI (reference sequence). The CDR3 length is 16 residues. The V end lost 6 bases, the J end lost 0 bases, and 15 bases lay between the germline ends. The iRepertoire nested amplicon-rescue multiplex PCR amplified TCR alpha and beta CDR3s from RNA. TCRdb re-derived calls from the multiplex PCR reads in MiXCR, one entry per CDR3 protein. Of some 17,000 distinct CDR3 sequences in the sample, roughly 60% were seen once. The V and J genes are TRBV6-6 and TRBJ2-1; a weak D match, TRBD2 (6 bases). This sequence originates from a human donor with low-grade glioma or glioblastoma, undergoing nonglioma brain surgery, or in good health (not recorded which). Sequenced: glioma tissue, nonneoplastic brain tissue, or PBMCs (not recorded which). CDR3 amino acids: CASRTLRESSYNEQFF. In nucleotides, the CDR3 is TGTGCCAGCAGGACTTTACGGGAGAGCTCCTACAATGAGCAGTTCTTC.